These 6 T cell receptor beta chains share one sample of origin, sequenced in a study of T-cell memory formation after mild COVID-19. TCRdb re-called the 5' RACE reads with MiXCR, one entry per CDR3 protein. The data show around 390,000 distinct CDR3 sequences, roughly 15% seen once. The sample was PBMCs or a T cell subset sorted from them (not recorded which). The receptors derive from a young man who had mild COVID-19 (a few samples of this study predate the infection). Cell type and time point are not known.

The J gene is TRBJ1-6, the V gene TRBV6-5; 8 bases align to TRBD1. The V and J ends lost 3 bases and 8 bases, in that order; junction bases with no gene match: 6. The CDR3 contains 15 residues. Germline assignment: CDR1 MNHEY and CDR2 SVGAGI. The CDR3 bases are TGTGCCAGCAGTTATACCGGGACAGGCCATTCACCCCTCCACTTT. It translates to CASSYTGTGHSPLHF.

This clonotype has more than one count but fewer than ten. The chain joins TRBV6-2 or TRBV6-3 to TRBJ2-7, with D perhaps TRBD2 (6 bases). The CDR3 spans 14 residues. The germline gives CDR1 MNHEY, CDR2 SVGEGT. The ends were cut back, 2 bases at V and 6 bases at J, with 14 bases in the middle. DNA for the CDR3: TGTGCCAGCAGTTACCGGGCGGGGATTAGCGAGCAGTACGTC. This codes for CASSYRAGISEQYV.

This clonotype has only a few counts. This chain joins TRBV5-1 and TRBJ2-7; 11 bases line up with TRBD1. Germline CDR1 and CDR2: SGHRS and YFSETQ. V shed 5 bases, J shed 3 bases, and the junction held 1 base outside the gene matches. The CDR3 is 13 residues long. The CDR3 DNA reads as TGCGCCAGCAGGGGGACAGGGGGCTACGAGCAGTACTTC. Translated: CASRGTGGYEQYF.

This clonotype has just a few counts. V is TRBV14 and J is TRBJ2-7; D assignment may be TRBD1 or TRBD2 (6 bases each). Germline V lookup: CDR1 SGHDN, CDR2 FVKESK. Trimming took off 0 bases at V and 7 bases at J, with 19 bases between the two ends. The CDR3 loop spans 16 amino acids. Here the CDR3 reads CASSQDPGGLLEEQYV. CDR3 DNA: TGTGCCAGCAGCCAAGATCCCGGGGGCCTCCTGGAGGAGCAGTACGTC.

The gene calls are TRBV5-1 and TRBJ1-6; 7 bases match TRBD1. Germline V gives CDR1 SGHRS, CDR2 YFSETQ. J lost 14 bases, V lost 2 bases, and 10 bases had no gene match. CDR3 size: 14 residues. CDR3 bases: TGCGCCAGCAGCTTAAACACAGGGGATGGGTCCCTCCACTTT. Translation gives CASSLNTGDGSLHF.

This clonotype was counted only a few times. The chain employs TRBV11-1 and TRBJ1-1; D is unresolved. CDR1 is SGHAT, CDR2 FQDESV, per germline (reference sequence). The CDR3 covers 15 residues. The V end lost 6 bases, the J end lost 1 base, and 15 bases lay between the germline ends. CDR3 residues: CASSFAGLGNTEAFF. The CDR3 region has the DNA TGTGCCAGCAGTTTTGCTGGGCTAGGGAACACTGAAGCTTTCTTT.